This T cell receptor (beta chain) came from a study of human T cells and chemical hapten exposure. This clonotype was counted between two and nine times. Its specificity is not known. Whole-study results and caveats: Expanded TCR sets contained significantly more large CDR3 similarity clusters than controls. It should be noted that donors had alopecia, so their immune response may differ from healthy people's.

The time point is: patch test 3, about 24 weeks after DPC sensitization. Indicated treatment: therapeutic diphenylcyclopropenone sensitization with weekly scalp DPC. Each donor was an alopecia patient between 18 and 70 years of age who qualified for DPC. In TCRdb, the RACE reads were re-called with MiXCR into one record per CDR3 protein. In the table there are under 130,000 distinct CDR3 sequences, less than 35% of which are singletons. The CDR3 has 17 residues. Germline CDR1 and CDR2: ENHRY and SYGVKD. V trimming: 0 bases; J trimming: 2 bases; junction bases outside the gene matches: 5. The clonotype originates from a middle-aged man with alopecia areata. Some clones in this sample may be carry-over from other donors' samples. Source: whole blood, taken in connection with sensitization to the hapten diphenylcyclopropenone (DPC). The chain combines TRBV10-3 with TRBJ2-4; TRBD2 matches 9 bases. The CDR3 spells CAISESSSGISKNIQYF. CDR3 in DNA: TGTGCCATCAGTGAGTCGTCTAGCGGGATATCCAAAAACATTCAGTACTTC.